The TCR beta chain under discussion was sequenced for a study of cytomegalovirus exposure and HLA in healthy donors. Across the study: Among approximately 400 genotyped donors, approximately 80% fell in the Caucasian-associated ancestry cluster.

Those who donated were healthy bone marrow donors. General study results and limits: Most TCR beta V segments were productive about 87% or about 30% of the time in an earlier analysis. Cytomegalovirus association was assigned to about 150 TCR beta chains.

Comments on this clone: No antigen is known for it.

The CDR3 loop spans 16 amino acids. With V trimmed by 4 bases and J by 4 bases, 11 bases remained unmatched. CDR1 LNHNV and CDR2 YYDKDF come from the germline V gene (reference sequence). The PCR used 60 Vbeta and 13 Jbeta primers. Generated by immunoSEQ multiplex PCR, the TCRdb table keeps only in-frame clones and is missing some. The sample includes roughly 150,000 clones, approximately 73% of them seen just once. The chain uses TRBV15 and TRBJ2-7, with 9 bases matching TRBD1. Sequencing used PBMCs. The clonotype comes from a woman aged 18-29 years in good health and CMV-seropositive. DNA for the CDR3: TGTGCCACCAGCACCGGGGGGACAGGGCCCCCGTACGAGCAGTACTTC. Translating gives CATSTGGTGPPYEQYF.